The T cell receptor (beta chain) under discussion was sequenced for a study of blood T cell repertoires in COVID-19. Study summary: PBMCs, B-cell-depleted T cells, or T cells provided the cDNA or gDNA that made up the material.

Only in-frame clones appear in the TCRdb table, and some are missing; sequencing was by immunoSEQ multiplex PCR. Among about 190,000 clones listed, approximately 84% were seen once. Participant age was about 18 to 95 years, and participants resided in about 25 US areas. Allocation to cohorts depended on clinical history reported by the participants. Cohort 3 donors were reported recovered after two negative PCRs, clearance, or symptom resolution. V was shortened by 2 bases and J by 0 bases, with 11 bases between the two germline ends. This CDR3 is built from 16 residues. Germline CDR1 is LNHDA and CDR2 is SQIVND (reference sequence).

The rearrangement joins TRBV19 to TRBJ1-5, with D possibly being TRBD1 (6 bases). Sequencing was carried out using PBMCs or T cells enriched from blood (not recorded which). The receptor was derived from a woman in her twenties or thirties who had recovered from COVID-19. The DNA of the CDR3 is TGTGCCAGTAGTATATCTGGGACACTTAGCAATCAGCCCCAGCATTTT. This sequence encodes CASSISGTLSNQPQHF.